This record looks at one T cell receptor (beta chain) sequence and its context. Its cognate antigen has yet to be identified. There are no base qualities to consult, and no much larger clone falls within one base. This sample was taken from a study of shared clonotypes between healthy human individuals (dated by TCRdb to between 2020 and 2021). Study-wide context: A few men and a couple of women, aged 18 to 49 years, made up the cohort. For each donor, CD4 naive and CD4 memory were each given three plates, CD8 naive was given two plates, and CD8 memory was given one plate. To estimate repertoire size and how much clonotype sharing occurs between individuals, the study deeply sequenced the blood TCR repertoires of about five healthy adults. To increase sequencing depth and limit assay-specific biases, TCR repertoire library preparation and sequencing were carried out by different laboratories using diverse techniques. Each donor's leukapheresis produced roughly between roughly 0.94 and 9.5 billion PBMCs. Study-wide conclusions, independent of this receptor: Larger estimated clonotype richness was generally found for naive subsets than for memory subsets. When a handful of donors were compared, the shared fraction of clonotypes was 5% to 6.5% for naive CD4, approximately 3.3% for naive CD8, more than 2% for memory CD4, and around 0.4% for memory CD8. Compared with non-shared clonotypes, clonotypes shared by all four sorted-subset donors had higher generation probabilities. Incomplete sequencing was indicated by rarefaction of sorted-subset datasets, despite the large sequencing depth. Sampling was limited to blood, and TCR repertoires in tissue likely differ from TCR repertoires in blood. Because the study included only a small number of donors, the genetic and exposure-history diversity represented was limited. Pairwise subsampling indicated that sequencing depth was expected to affect the degree of clonotype sharing among donors.

Healthy HIV-negative adults with no recently reported acute infections or vaccinations were included as donors. All donors were Caucasian adults living in Nashville, Tennessee, USA. Magnetic negative selection was used to enrich CD4+ T cells, after which naive cells were positively selected on CD45RA and the negative fraction became the memory subset. After blood collection by leukapheresis, PBMCs were isolated using Ficoll-Histopaque density gradient centrifugation and then cryopreserved in the vapor phase of liquid nitrogen. Analytical flow cytometry was used to check the purity and quantity of each magnetically sorted T cell population. Genomic DNA was isolated from every sorted fraction and measured by UV absorbance on a Nanodrop 2000c. Using the deep immunoSEQ assay, TCR CDR3 regions were amplified from genomic DNA by multiplex PCR. For each cell subset, the extracted genomic DNA was distributed evenly across all wells of several immunoSEQ 96-well plates, and each plate served as one replicate. For sorted subsets, each replicate PCR was loaded with 200 to 250 ng genomic DNA, equivalent to roughly 30,000 T cell genomes. Purified libraries were quantified with a Qubit 3.0 fluorometer, sized on a Bioanalyzer 2100, and re-quantified with the KAPA Library Quantification kit. Each immunoSEQ 96-well plate was sequenced on its own single-read 150-cycle Illumina NextSeq 550 flow cell. The study's processing was this. The immunoSEQ output contained only junctional sequences without quality scores, so filtering could not match that applied to full-length reads. To assign V/J genes and CDR3, sequences were annotated using PyIR, a Python wrapper for IgBLAST v1.9, with IMGT germline references. Reads with weak V/J assignments (E-value above 1e-6), missing CDR3, stop codons, out-of-frame junctions, or ambiguous translated residues were removed. V3J clonotypes were defined as sequences sharing the same inferred V gene, J gene, and CDR3 amino acid sequence. Percentage overlap between repertoires was computed as shared unique clonotypes divided by the size of the smaller repertoire. Three approaches were used to assess repertoire richness: RTK rarefaction, the Chao1 estimator, and Recon v2.1 estimates of unobserved clonotypes. OLGA was used to compute generation probabilities for all TCRbeta clonotypes that the gDNA method yielded from a few donors. In TCRdb, the immuneACCESS table is reduced to in-frame sequences with V and J assigned. These tables do not hold every clone; where another copy was compared, an unresolved V gene accounts for under half, and the others remain unexplained. For V, J and clone size, that table is used; D and trimming come from the DNA. This sample has a few million clones in its table, and around 94% of those were observed once. Roughly 0.13% of the sample lies in the top ten.

The CDR3 goes from the cysteine to the phenylalanine over 16 residues. The kept DNA is CDR3 alone, 48 bases in frame from the first base. V is trimmed back by 4 bases and J by 0 bases, and the junction contains 3 bases that no gene match accounts for. Via the germline V gene (reference sequence), CDR1 is LNHDA and CDR2 SQIVND. The receptor comes from a man in his late teens or twenties in good health. The chain links TRBV19 with TRBJ2-1, with 10 middle bases fitting TRBD2. The sequenced sample consisted of naive CD4+ T cells sorted from blood. According to the study, the label for this sample's cell subset or site signals: CD45RA+ positively selected. The CDR3 loop reads CASSKTSGVSYNEQFF. The DNA sequence follows: TGTGCCAGTAGTAAAACTAGCGGGGTCTCCTACAATGAGCAGTTCTTC.